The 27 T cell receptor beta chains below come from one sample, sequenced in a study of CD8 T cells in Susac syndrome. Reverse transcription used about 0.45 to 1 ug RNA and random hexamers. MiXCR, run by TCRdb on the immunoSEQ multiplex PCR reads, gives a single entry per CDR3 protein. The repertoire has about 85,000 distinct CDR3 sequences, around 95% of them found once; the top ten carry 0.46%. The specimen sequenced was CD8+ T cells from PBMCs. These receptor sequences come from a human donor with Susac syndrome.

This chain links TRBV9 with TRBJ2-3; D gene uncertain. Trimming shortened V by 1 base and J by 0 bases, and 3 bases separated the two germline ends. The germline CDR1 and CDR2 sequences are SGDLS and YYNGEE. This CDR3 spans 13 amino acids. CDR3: CASSVLSTDTQYF. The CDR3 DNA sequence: TGTGCCAGCAGCGTACTCAGCACAGATACGCAGTATTTT.

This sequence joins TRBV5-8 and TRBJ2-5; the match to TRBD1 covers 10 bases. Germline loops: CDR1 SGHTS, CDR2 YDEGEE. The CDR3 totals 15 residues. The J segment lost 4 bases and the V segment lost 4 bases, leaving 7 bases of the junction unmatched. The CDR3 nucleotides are TGTGCCAGCAGCCAGGGACAGGGGACGGGAGAGACCCAGTACTTC. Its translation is CASSQGQGTGETQYF.

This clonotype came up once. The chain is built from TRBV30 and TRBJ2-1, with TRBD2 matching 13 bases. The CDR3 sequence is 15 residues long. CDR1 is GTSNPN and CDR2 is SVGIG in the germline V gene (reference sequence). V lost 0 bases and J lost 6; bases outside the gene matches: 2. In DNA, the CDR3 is TGTGCCTGGAGTGTACTAGCGGGAGGGTTCAATGAGCAGTTCTTC. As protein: CAWSVLAGGFNEQFF.

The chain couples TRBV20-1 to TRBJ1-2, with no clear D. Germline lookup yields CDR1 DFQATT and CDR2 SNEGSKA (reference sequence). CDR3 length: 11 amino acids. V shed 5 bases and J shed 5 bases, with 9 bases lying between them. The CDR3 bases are TGCAGTGCTCGCGCGGGGTATGGCTACACCTTC. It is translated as CSARAGYGYTF.

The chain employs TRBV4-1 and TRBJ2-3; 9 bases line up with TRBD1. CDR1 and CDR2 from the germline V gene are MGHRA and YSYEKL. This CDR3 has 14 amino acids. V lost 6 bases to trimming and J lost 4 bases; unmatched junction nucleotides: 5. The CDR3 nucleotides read TGCGCCAGCAGGGACAGGGGTTTACCAGATACGCAGTATTTT. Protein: CASRDRGLPDTQYF.

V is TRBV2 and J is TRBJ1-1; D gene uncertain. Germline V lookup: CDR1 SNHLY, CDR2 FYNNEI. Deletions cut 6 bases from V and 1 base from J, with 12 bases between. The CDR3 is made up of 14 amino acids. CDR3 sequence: CASRGPWGNTEAFF. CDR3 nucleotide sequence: TGTGCCAGCAGGGGCCCTTGGGGGAACACTGAAGCTTTCTTT. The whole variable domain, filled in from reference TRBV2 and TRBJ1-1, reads EPEVTQTPSHQVTQMGQEVILRCVPISNHLYFYWYRQILGQKVEFLVSFYNNEISEKSEIFDDQFSVERPDGSNFTLKIRSTKLEDSAMYFCASRGPWGNTEAFFGQGTRLTVV.

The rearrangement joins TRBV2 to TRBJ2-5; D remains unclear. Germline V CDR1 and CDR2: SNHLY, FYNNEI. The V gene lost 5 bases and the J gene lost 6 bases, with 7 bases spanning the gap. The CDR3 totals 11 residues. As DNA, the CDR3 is TGTGCCAGCAGTCAGGAGCAGACCCAGTACTTC. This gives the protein CASSQEQTQYF.

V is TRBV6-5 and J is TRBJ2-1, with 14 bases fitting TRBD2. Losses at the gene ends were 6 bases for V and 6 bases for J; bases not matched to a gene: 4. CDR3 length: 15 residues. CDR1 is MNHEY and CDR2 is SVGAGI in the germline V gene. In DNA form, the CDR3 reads TGTGCCAGCAGCCCGACTAGCGGGAGGGCCAATGAGCAGTTCTTC. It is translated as CASSPTSGRANEQFF.

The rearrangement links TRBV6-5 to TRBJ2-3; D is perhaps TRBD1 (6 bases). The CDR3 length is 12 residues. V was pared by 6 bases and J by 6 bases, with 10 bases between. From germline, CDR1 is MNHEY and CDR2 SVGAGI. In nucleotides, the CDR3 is TGTGCCAGCAGCCAGCAGGGGGATACGCAGTATTTT. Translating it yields CASSQQGDTQYF.

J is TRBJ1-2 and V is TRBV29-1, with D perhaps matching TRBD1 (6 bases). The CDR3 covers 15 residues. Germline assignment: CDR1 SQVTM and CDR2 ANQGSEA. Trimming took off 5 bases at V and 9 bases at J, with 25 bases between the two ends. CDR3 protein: CSVPKTDGGTQSYTF. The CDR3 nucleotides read TGCAGCGTTCCAAAGACCGATGGCGGGACACAGAGCTACACCTTC. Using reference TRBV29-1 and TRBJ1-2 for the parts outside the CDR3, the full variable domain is SAVISQKPSRDICQRGTSLTIQCQVDSQVTMMFWYRQQPGQSLTLIATANQGSEATYESGFVIDKFPISRPNLTFSTLTVSNMSPEDSSIYLCSVPKTDGGTQSYTFGSGTRLTVV.

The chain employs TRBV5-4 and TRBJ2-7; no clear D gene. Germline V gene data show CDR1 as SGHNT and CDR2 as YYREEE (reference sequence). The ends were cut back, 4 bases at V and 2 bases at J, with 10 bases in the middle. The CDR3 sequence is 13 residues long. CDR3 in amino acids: CASSPYGAYEQYF. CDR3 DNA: TGTGCCAGCAGCCCGTACGGAGCCTACGAGCAGTACTTC. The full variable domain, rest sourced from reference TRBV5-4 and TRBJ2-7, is ETGVTQSPTHLIKTRGQQVTLRCSSQSGHNTVSWYQQALGQGPQFIFQYYREEENGRGNFPPRFSGLQFPNYSSELNVNALELDDSALYLCASSPYGAYEQYFGPGTRLTVT.

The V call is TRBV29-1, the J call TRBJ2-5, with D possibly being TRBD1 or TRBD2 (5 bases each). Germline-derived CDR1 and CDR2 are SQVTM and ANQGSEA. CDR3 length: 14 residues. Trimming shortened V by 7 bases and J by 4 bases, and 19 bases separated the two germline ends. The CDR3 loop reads CSAPVGVGIETQYF. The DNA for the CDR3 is TGCAGCGCTCCTGTGGGGGTAGGGATAGAGACCCAGTACTTC.

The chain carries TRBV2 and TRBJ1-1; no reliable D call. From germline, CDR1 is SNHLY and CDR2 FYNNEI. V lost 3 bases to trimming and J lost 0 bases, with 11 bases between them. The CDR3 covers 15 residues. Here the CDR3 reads CASSDGRRMNTEAFF. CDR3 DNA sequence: TGTGCCAGCAGTGACGGACGGAGGATGAACACTGAAGCTTTCTTT.

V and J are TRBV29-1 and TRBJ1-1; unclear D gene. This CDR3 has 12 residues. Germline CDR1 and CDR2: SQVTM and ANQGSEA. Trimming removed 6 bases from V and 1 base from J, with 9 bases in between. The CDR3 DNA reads TGCAGCGTGGTAGGAGGGAACACTGAAGCTTTCTTT. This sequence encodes CSVVGGNTEAFF. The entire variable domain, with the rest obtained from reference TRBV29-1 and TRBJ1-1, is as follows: SAVISQKPSRDICQRGTSLTIQCQVDSQVTMMFWYRQQPGQSLTLIATANQGSEATYESGFVIDKFPISRPNLTFSTLTVSNMSPEDSSIYLCSVVGGNTEAFFGQGTRLTVV.

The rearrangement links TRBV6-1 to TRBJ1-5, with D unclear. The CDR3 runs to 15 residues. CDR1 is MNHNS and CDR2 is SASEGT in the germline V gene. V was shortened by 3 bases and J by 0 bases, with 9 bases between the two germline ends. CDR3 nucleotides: TGTGCCAGCAGTGAGACGAACTATAGCAATCAGCCCCAGCATTTT. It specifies CASSETNYSNQPQHF.

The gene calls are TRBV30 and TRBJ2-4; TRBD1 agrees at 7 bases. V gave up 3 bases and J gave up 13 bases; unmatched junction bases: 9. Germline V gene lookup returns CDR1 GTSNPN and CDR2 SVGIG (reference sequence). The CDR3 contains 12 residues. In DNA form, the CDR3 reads TGTGCCTGGAGGCACCCCGACAGGGAACAGTACTTC. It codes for CAWRHPDREQYF.

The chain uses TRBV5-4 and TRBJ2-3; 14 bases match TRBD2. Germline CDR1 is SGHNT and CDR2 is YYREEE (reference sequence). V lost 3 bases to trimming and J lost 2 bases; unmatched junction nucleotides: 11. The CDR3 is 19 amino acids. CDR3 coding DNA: TGTGCCAGCAGCTCGCCGGGACTAGCGGGAGTAGAGACCACAGATACGCAGTATTTT. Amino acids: CASSSPGLAGVETTDTQYF.

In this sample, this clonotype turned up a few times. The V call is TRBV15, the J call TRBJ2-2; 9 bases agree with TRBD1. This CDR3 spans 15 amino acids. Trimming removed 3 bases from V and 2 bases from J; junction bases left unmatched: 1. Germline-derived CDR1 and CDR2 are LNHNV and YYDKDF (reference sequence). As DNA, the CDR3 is TGTGCCACCAGCAGGGACAGGGGAAACACCGGGGAGCTGTTTTTT. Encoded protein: CATSRDRGNTGELFF.

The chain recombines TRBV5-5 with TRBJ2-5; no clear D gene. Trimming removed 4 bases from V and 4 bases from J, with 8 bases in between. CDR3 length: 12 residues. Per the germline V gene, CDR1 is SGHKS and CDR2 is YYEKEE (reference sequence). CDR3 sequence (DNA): TGTGCCAGCAGCCCCCGAGGAGAGACCCAGTACTTC. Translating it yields CASSPRGETQYF.

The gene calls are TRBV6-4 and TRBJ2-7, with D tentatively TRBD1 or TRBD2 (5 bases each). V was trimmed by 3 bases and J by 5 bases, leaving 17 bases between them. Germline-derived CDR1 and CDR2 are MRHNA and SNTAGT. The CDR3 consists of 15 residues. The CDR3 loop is CASSEPGPQGDEQYF. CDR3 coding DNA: TGTGCCAGCAGTGAGCCGGGACCGCAAGGAGACGAGCAGTACTTC.

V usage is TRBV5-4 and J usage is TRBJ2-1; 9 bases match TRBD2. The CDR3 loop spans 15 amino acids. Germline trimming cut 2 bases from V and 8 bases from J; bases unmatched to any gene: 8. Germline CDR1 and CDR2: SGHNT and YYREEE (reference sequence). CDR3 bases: TGTGCCAGCAGCTTCTTAGCGGGAGTAGAGGATGAGCAGTTCTTC. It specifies CASSFLAGVEDEQFF.

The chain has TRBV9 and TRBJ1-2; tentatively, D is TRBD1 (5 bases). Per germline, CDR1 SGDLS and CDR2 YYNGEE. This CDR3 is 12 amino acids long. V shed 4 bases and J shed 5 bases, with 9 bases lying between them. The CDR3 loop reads CASSSGSYGYTF. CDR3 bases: TGTGCCAGCAGCTCAGGGTCTTATGGCTACACCTTC.

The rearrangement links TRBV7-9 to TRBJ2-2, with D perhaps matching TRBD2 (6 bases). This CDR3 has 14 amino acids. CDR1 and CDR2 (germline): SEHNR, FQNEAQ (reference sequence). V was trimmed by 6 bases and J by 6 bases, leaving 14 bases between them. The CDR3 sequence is CASSLGWGAGELFF. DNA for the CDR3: TGTGCCAGCAGTCTTGGCTGGGGGGCCGGGGAGCTGTTTTTT.

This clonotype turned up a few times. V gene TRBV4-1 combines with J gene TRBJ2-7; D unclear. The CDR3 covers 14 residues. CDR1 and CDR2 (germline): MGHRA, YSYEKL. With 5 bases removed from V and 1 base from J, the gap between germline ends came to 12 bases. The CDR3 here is CASSITIGSYEQYF. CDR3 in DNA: TGCGCCAGCAGCATAACCATCGGGTCCTACGAGCAGTACTTC.

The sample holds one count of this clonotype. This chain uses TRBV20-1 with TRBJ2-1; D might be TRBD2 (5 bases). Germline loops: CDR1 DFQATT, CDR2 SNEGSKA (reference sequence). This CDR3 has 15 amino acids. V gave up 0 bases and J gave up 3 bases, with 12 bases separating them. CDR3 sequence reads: CSARESRRDYNEQFF. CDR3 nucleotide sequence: TGCAGTGCTAGAGAGTCCAGACGGGACTACAATGAGCAGTTCTTC.

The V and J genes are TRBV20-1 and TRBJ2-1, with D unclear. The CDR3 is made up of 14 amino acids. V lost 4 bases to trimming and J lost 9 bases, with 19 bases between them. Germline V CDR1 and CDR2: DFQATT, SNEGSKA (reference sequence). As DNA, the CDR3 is TGCAGTGCTATTAATCGTCCCCGGGCCGGTGAGCAGTTCTTC. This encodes CSAINRPRAGEQFF.

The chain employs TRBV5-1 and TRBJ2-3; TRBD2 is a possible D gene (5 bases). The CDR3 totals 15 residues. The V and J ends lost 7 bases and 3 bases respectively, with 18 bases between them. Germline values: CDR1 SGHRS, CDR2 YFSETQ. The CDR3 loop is CASARGLASTDTQYF. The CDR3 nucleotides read TGCGCCAGCGCGAGAGGGCTCGCTAGTACAGATACGCAGTATTTT.